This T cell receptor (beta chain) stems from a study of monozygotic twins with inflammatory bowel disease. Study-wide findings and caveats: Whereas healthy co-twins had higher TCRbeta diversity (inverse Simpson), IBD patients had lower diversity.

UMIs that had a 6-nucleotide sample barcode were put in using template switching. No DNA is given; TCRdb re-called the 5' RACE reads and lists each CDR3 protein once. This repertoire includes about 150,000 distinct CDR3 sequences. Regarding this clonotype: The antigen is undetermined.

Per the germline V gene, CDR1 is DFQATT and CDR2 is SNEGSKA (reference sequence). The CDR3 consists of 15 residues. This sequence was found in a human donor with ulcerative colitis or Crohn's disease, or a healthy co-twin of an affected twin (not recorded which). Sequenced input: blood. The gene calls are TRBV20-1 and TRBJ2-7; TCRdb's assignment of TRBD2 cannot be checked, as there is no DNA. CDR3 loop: CSAILGTSGSYEQYF.